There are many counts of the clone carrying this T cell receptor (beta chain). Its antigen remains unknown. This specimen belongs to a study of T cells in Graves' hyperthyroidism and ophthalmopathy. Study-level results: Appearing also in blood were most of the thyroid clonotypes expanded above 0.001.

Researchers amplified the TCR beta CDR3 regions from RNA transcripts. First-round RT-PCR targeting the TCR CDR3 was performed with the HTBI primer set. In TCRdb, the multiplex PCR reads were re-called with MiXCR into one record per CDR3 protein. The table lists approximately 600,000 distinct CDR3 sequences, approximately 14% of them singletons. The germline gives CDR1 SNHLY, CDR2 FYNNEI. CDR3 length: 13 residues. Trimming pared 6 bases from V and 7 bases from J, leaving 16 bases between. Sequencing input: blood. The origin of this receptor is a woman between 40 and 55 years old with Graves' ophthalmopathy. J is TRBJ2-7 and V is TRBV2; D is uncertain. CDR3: CASSTVSGAEQYF. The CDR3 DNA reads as TGTGCCAGCAGCACAGTTTCGGGTGCGGAGCAGTACTTC. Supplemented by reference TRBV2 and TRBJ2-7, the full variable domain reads EPEVTQTPSHQVTQMGQEVILRCVPISNHLYFYWYRQILGQKVEFLVSFYNNEISEKSEIFDDQFSVERPDGSNFTLKIRSTKLEDSAMYFCASSTVSGAEQYFGPGTRLTVT.